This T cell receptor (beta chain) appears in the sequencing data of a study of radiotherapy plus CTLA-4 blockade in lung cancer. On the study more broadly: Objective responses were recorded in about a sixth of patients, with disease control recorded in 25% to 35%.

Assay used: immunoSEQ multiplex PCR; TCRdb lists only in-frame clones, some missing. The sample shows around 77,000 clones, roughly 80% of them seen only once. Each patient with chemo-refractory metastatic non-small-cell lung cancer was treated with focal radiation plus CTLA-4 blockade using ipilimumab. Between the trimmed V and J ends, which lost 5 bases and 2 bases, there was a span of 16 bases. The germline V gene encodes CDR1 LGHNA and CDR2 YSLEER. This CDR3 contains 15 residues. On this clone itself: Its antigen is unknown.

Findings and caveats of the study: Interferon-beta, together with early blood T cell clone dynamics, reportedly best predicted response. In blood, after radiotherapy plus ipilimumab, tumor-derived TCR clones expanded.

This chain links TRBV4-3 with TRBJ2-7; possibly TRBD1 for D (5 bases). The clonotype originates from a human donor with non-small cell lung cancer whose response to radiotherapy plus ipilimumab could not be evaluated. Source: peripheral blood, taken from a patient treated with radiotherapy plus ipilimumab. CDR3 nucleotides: TGCGCCAGCAGCTCGGGCAGGGATCGGGCCTACGAGCAGTACTTC. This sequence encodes CASSSGRDRAYEQYF.